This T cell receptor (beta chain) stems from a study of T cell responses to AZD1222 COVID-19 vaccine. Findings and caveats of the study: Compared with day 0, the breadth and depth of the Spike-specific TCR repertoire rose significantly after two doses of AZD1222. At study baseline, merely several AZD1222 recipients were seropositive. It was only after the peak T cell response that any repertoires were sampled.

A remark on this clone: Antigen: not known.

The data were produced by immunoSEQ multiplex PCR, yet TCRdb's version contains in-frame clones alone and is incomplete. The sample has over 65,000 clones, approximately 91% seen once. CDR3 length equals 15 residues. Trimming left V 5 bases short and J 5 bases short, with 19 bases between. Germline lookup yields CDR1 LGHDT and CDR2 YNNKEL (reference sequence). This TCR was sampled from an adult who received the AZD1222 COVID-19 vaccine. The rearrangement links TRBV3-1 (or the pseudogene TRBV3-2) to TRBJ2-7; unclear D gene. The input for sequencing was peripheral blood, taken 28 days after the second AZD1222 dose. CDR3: CASSLIGPQSHEQYF. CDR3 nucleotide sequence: TGTGCCAGCAGCTTGATAGGGCCCCAATCGCACGAGCAGTACTTC.